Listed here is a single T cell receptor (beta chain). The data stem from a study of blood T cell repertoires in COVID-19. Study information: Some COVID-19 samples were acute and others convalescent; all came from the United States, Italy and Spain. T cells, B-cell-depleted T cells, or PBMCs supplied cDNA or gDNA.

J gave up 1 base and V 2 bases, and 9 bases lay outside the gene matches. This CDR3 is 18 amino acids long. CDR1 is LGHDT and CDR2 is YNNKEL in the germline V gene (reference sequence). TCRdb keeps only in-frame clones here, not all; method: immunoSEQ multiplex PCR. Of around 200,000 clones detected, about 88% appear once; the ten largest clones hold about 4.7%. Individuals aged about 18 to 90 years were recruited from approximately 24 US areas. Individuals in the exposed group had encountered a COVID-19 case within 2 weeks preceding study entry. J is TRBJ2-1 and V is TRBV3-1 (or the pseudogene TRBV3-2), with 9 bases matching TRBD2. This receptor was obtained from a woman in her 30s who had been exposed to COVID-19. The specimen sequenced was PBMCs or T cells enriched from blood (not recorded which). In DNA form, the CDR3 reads TGTGCCAGCAGCCAATTGTCCCGGCGGGGGGGGTCCTACAATGAGCAGTTCTTC. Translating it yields CASSQLSRRGGSYNEQFF.